Listed here are 31 T cell receptor beta chains from one sample, sequenced in a study of shared clonotypes between healthy human individuals. Naive CD8 cells were CD45RO-negative, positively selected for CCR7, excluding terminally differentiated effector memory CD45RA+ cells. The method was immunoSEQ multiplex PCR; TCRdb's version includes in-frame clones alone and lacks a portion of them. The repertoire consists of nearly 600,000 clones, with about 95% occurring once and the leading ten covering 0.11%. Material: naive CD8+ T cells sorted from blood. Every receptor here comes from a woman in her 30s in good health.

V gene TRBV11-1 combines with J gene TRBJ2-5, with D unclear. V lost 4 bases to trimming and J lost 5 bases, with 5 bases between them. CDR3 length: 11 residues. CDR1 and CDR2 (germline): SGHAT, FQDESV (reference sequence). The CDR3 spells CASSSEETQYF. Written as DNA, the CDR3 is TGTGCCAGCAGCTCCGAGGAGACCCAGTACTTC.

This chain connects TRBV29-1 to TRBJ1-1; no firm D call. This CDR3 region has 13 residues. Germline CDR1 is SQVTM and CDR2 is ANQGSEA. The V end was cut by 4 bases, the J end by 0 bases, with 9 bases between. The CDR3 sequence is CSVVIGMNTEAFF. The CDR3 coding sequence is TGCAGCGTTGTTATAGGGATGAACACTGAAGCTTTCTTT.

Comments on this clone: Other DNA sequences from this sample encode an identical CDR3 as well. The V call is TRBV9, the J call TRBJ1-1; D gene unclear. V dropped 0 bases and J dropped 4 bases, with 7 bases sitting between them. The CDR3 has 13 amino acids. Germline V gives CDR1 SGDLS, CDR2 YYNGEE. The CDR3 protein is CASSVDSSTEAFF. In DNA form, the CDR3 reads TGTGCCAGCAGCGTAGATTCAAGCACTGAAGCTTTCTTT.

The chain uses TRBV5-1 and TRBJ2-7; D gene unclear. This CDR3 has 16 residues. V shed 2 bases and J shed 4 bases, with 19 bases lying between them. Germline V gives CDR1 SGHRS, CDR2 YFSETQ. The CDR3 spells CASSLVFFWNSYEQYF. DNA for the CDR3: TGCGCCAGCAGCTTAGTTTTTTTTTGGAATTCTTACGAGCAGTACTTC. The full variable domain, rest sourced from reference TRBV5-1 and TRBJ2-7, is KAGVTQTPRYLIKTRGQQVTLSCSPISGHRSVSWYQQTPGQGLQFLFEYFSETQRNKGNFPGRFSGRQFSNSRSEMNVSTLELGDSALYLCASSLVFFWNSYEQYFGPGTRLTVT.

The V and J genes are TRBV28 and TRBJ2-5; TRBD2 agrees at 7 bases. CDR3 size: 14 residues. Germline V gives CDR1 MDHEN, CDR2 SYDVKM. V shed 7 bases and J 4 bases; nucleotides not matched to a gene: 9. The CDR3 DNA reads TGTGCCAGCAACGTACGACTAGCCCCAGAGACCCAGTACTTC. Protein product: CASNVRLAPETQYF.

The chain employs TRBV6-6 and TRBJ2-1; D is possibly TRBD1 or TRBD2 (5 bases each). This CDR3 is 16 amino acids long. V was trimmed by 2 bases and J by 9 bases, leaving 20 bases between them. CDR1 and CDR2 (germline): MNHNY, SVGAGI (reference sequence). CDR3 in amino acids: CASSYNARGALPEQFF. In nucleotides, the CDR3 is TGTGCCAGCAGTTACAACGCGAGGGGAGCTCTCCCTGAGCAGTTCTTC.

The chain links TRBV6-1 to TRBJ1-5; 8 nucleotides line up with TRBD1. The CDR3 loop spans 15 amino acids. CDR1 is MNHNS and CDR2 is SASEGT in the germline V gene. After removal of 6 bases from V and 3 bases from J, the junction contained 7 bases not matched to a gene. CDR3 bases: TGTGCCAGCAGAGCCGACAGGGGAGTCAATCAGCCCCAGCATTTT. Translating gives CASRADRGVNQPQHF.

V and J are TRBV19 and TRBJ2-1, with no clear D. V lost 3 bases and J 0 bases, leaving 6 bases between the germline ends. The CDR3 contains 14 residues. Germline CDR1 LNHDA, CDR2 SQIVND (reference sequence). CDR3 nucleotide sequence: TGTGCCAGTAGTATCCAATACTCCTACAATGAGCAGTTCTTC. It encodes CASSIQYSYNEQFF.

This chain uses TRBV19 with TRBJ2-1, with TRBD2 matching over 9 bases. Germline CDR1 and CDR2: LNHDA and SQIVND (reference sequence). Trimming at V came to 1 base and at J to 8 bases, leaving 6 bases not matched to a gene. The CDR3 contains 15 residues. The CDR3 bases are TGTGCCAGTAGTATAGTCGCGGGAGGGACGCATGAGCAGTTCTTC. It specifies CASSIVAGGTHEQFF. Full variable domain (remainder filled in from reference TRBV19 and TRBJ2-1): DGGITQSPKYLFRKEGQNVTLSCEQNLNHDAMYWYRQDPGQGLRLIYYSQIVNDFQKGDIAEGYSVSREKKESFPLTVTSAQKNPTAFYLCASSIVAGGTHEQFFGPGTRLTVL.

The chain combines TRBV4-1 with TRBJ1-1; TRBD1 matches at 7 bases. This CDR3 spans 17 amino acids. In germline, CDR1 is MGHRA, CDR2 YSYEKL. The V and J ends lost 4 bases and 0 bases, in that order; junction bases with no gene match: 11. The CDR3 spells CASSPPDRAHMNTEAFF. The CDR3 region has the DNA TGCGCCAGCAGCCCCCCCGACAGGGCACACATGAACACTGAAGCTTTCTTT.

J is TRBJ2-2 and V is TRBV6-5; D not certain. V lost 6 bases and J 4 bases, leaving 12 bases between the germline ends. Germline CDR1 is MNHEY and CDR2 is SVGAGI. This CDR3 has 14 amino acids. CDR3 in amino acids: CASSVDGSTGELFF. The CDR3 DNA reads TGTGCCAGCAGCGTGGACGGATCCACCGGGGAGCTGTTTTTT.

This chain links TRBV5-1 with TRBJ1-4; D remains ambiguous. CDR3 length equals 15 residues. The germline gives CDR1 SGHRS, CDR2 YFSETQ. Trimming cost V 1 base and J 8 bases, with 15 bases left between them. This CDR3 is CASSLIRAGAEKLFF. CDR3 nucleotide sequence: TGCGCCAGCAGCTTGATACGAGCCGGTGCGGAAAAACTGTTTTTT.

The V call is TRBV28, the J call TRBJ2-5, with D maybe TRBD2 (6 bases). TRBJ2-7 matches the DNA end more closely, so the J call is doubtful. Looked up from germline, CDR1 is MDHEN and CDR2 is SYDVKM. CDR3 size: 14 residues. The CDR3 DNA reads as TGTGCCAGCAGTGGTAGCGGCCTTGGTTACGAGCAGTACTTC. Encoded protein: CASSGSGLGYEQYF.

V gene TRBV6-1 combines with J gene TRBJ2-7, with 11 bases lining up with TRBD1. This CDR3 is built from 13 residues. Unmatched junction bases numbered 2, after V lost 8 bases and J lost 2 bases. Germline CDR1 reads MNHNS; CDR2 reads SASEGT. The CDR3 reads CASLGQGAYEQYF. The CDR3 region has the DNA TGTGCCAGCCTGGGACAGGGGGCCTACGAGCAGTACTTC.

The chain links TRBV11-2 to TRBJ2-3, with a possible D match to TRBD2 (7 bases). Germline-derived CDR1 and CDR2 are SGHAT and FQNNGV. The V and J ends lost 6 bases and 4 bases respectively, with 23 bases between them. CDR3 length equals 17 residues. The CDR3 reads CASRSGRGDQRADTQYF. In DNA form, the CDR3 reads TGTGCCAGCAGGTCTGGGAGGGGGGACCAGAGAGCAGATACGCAGTATTTT.

V and J are TRBV6-4 and TRBJ2-7; 7 bases agree with TRBD2. V shed 4 bases, J shed 0 bases, and the junction held 3 bases outside the gene matches. Looked up from germline, CDR1 is MRHNA and CDR2 is SNTAGT. The CDR3 spans 14 residues. Written as DNA, the CDR3 is TGTGCCAGCAGTGTCGGCGGGGGCTCCTACGAGCAGTACTTC. This gives the protein CASSVGGGSYEQYF.

The chain couples TRBV5-1 to TRBJ1-5; 10 nucleotides line up with TRBD1. Germline V lookup: CDR1 SGHRS, CDR2 YFSETQ. This CDR3 spans 14 amino acids. J lost 6 bases, V lost 2 bases, and 2 bases had no gene match. In DNA form, the CDR3 reads TGCGCCAGCAGCTTTGGGACAGGGGCTCAGCCCCAGCATTTT. Translation: CASSFGTGAQPQHF.

This clone was picked up one time. The CDR3 here is CASSLVTSGRNEQFF. CDR3 nucleotides: TGTGCCAGCAGCTTAGTAACTAGCGGGAGGAATGAGCAGTTCTTC. The rearrangement uses TRBV7-9 and TRBJ2-1; 12 positions match TRBD2. Germline lookup yields CDR1 SEHNR and CDR2 FQNEAQ (reference sequence). This CDR3 has 15 residues. Unmatched junction bases numbered 2, after V lost 1 base and J lost 7 bases.

This chain uses TRBV12-5 with TRBJ2-7; 7 nucleotides line up with TRBD2. The CDR3 consists of 11 residues. J was trimmed by 7 bases and V by 11 bases; bases with no gene match: 8. From germline, CDR1 is LGHNT and CDR2 FRNRAP. In DNA form, the CDR3 reads TGTGCTCATGGGAGGGTTTGGGAGCAGTACTTC. Protein product: CAHGRVWEQYF.

V usage is TRBV29-1 and J usage is TRBJ2-7; D ambiguous. The germline V and J ends were trimmed by 0 bases and 0 bases, with 6 bases remaining between them. From germline, CDR1 is SQVTM and CDR2 ANQGSEA. The CDR3 is 13 amino acids. CDR3 protein: CSVEEQSSYEQYF. The CDR3 DNA sequence: TGCAGCGTTGAAGAACAGAGCTCCTACGAGCAGTACTTC.

The V call is TRBV5-5, the J call TRBJ2-5; D is ambiguous. Germline CDR1 is SGHKS and CDR2 is YYEKEE (reference sequence). The CDR3 is 13 residues long. V lost 4 bases, J lost 5 bases, and 12 bases lay in between. As DNA, the CDR3 is TGTGCCAGCAGCGCTATAGGGTGGGAGACCCAGTACTTC. As protein: CASSAIGWETQYF.

The rearrangement joins TRBV6-1 to TRBJ2-7; D remains unclear. This CDR3 has 13 amino acids. Trimming shortened V by 4 bases and J by 0 bases, and 7 bases separated the two germline ends. Germline CDR1 is MNHNS and CDR2 is SASEGT. The CDR3 is CASSATHSYEQYF. The CDR3 nucleotides are TGTGCCAGCAGTGCAACCCACTCCTACGAGCAGTACTTC.

The V call is TRBV4-1, the J call TRBJ2-1; TRBD1 agrees at 7 bases. The V gene end was trimmed by 1 base and the J gene end by 6 bases; junction bases not matched to a gene: 9. This CDR3 has 16 residues. Looked up from germline, CDR1 is MGHRA and CDR2 is YSYEKL. The CDR3 sequence is CASSQAGTVEANEQFF. The CDR3 DNA reads TGCGCCAGCAGCCAAGCCGGGACAGTAGAGGCCAATGAGCAGTTCTTC.

This chain uses TRBV11-3 with TRBJ2-3; 7 nucleotides agree with TRBD2. The V gene's germline CDR1 is SGHNT and CDR2 YENEEA. The junction had 6 bases not matched to a gene; V was cut back by 0 bases and J by 6 bases. This CDR3 contains 15 residues. The CDR3 nucleotides are TGTGCCAGCAGCTTAGAGGCAGCGGGATACGATACGCAGTATTTT. Amino acids: CASSLEAAGYDTQYF.

This clone was recorded once. The rearrangement uses TRBV19 and TRBJ2-5; a weak D match, TRBD1 (5 bases). The CDR3 runs to 15 residues. The V gene lost 1 base and the J gene lost 2 bases, with 11 bases spanning the gap. The germline V gene encodes CDR1 LNHDA and CDR2 SQIVND (reference sequence). CDR3 sequence reads: CASSIGGAGQETQYF. CDR3 sequence (DNA): TGTGCCAGTAGTATAGGAGGAGCAGGGCAAGAGACCCAGTACTTC.

CDR3 residues: CASSAGLAGWGNEQFF. The CDR3 region has the DNA TGTGCCAGCAGCGCGGGACTAGCGGGATGGGGCAATGAGCAGTTCTTC. J is TRBJ2-1 and V is TRBV5-6; TRBD2 agrees at 13 bases. V lost 4 bases, J lost 6 bases, and 7 bases stayed unmatched. CDR1 is SGHDT, CDR2 YYEEEE, per germline. The CDR3 spans 16 residues. Combining the CDR3 with reference TRBV5-6 and TRBJ2-1 gives the whole variable domain DAGVTQSPTHLIKTRGQQVTLRCSPKSGHDTVSWYQQALGQGPQFIFQYYEEEERQRGNFPDRFSGHQFPNYSSELNVNALLLGDSALYLCASSAGLAGWGNEQFFGPGTRLTVL.

The chain uses TRBV29-1 and TRBJ2-7, with D possibly matching TRBD1 (6 bases). V was trimmed by 2 bases and J by 0 bases, leaving 14 bases between them. The CDR3 sequence is 15 residues long. CDR1 and CDR2 (germline): SQVTM, ANQGSEA. The CDR3 sequence: CSVETGSSASYEQYF. The CDR3 nucleotides read TGCAGCGTTGAAACAGGGTCTAGTGCCTCCTACGAGCAGTACTTC.

This clone was observed a few times. V and J are TRBV7-8 and TRBJ2-7; no reliable D call. Germline V gene lookup returns CDR1 SGHVS and CDR2 FQNEAQ. The CDR3 totals 13 residues. V gave up 4 bases and J gave up 2 bases, with 9 bases separating them. In DNA form, the CDR3 reads TGTGCCAGCAGCTGGCCTAGTACCTACGAGCAGTACTTC. Translating it yields CASSWPSTYEQYF.

The chain is built from TRBV2 and TRBJ2-1; a weak D match, TRBD2 (6 bases). The CDR3 contains 17 residues. V dropped 0 bases and J dropped 8 bases, with 20 bases sitting between them. The V gene's germline CDR1 is SNHLY and CDR2 FYNNEI. CDR3 residues: CASSEALQEGRLDEQFF. Written as DNA, the CDR3 is TGTGCCAGCAGTGAAGCGCTTCAGGAGGGGAGGTTGGATGAGCAGTTCTTC.

The V call is TRBV28, the J call TRBJ2-1; D may match TRBD1 or TRBD2 (5 bases each). There are 13 residues in the CDR3. The V gene's germline CDR1 is MDHEN and CDR2 SYDVKM. Between the trimmed V and J ends, which lost 6 bases and 4 bases, there was a span of 10 bases. CDR3 sequence: CASRSGTYNEQFF. CDR3 DNA: TGTGCCAGCAGGTCCGGGACGTACAATGAGCAGTTCTTC.

The rearrangement uses TRBV5-1 and TRBJ2-7; 7 bases match TRBD1. The trim removed 0 bases at V and 4 bases at J, leaving 19 bases unmatched. The CDR3 has 19 residues. Germline CDR1 is SGHRS and CDR2 is YFSETQ. The CDR3 DNA is TGCGCCAGCAGCTTGGCGTTATGGACAGGAAGTGTAACCTTGTACGAGCAGTACTTC. Protein: CASSLALWTGSVTLYEQYF.